The 17 T cell receptor beta chains given below trace back to one sample, sequenced in a study of neoadjuvant anti-PD-1 for oral cavity cancer. As to time point: after neoadjuvant nivolumab, at surgical resection. Data came from immunoSEQ multiplex PCR; TCRdb stores just in-frame clones and leaves some out. This table has about 68,000 clones, approximately 81% appearing once. This sample comprised PBMCs, obtained after nivolumab (anti-PD-1) treatment. These receptors were collected from a person between 40 and 85 years old with oral cavity squamous cell carcinoma.

The chain joins TRBV7-9 to TRBJ2-1; 8 bases fit TRBD2. V dropped 1 base and J dropped 4; count of bases not matched to a gene: 6. The germline gives CDR1 SEHNR, CDR2 FQNEAQ (reference sequence). The CDR3 totals 16 residues. The CDR3 loop is CASSLGASGSYNEQFF. The CDR3 region has the DNA TGTGCCAGCAGCTTAGGCGCGAGCGGGAGTTACAATGAGCAGTTCTTC.

This clone showed up just once. Written as DNA, the CDR3 is TGCAGTGCTAGCGCTGAAAAACTGTTTTTT. This sequence encodes CSASAEKLFF. The V call is TRBV20-1, the J call TRBJ1-4; D remains ambiguous. The CDR3 extends over 10 amino acids. V was cut by 3 bases and J by 7 bases, with 3 bases left in between. Germline assignment: CDR1 DFQATT and CDR2 SNEGSKA (reference sequence).

The chain is built from TRBV14 and TRBJ2-1, with D hard to call. This CDR3 is 15 amino acids long. V was cut by 2 bases and J by 9 bases, with 17 bases left in between. Germline values: CDR1 SGHDN, CDR2 FVKESK. The CDR3 loop reads CASSQLPVPAAEQFF. The CDR3 DNA is TGTGCCAGCAGCCAACTCCCGGTACCAGCAGCTGAGCAGTTCTTC.

V is TRBV19 and J is TRBJ2-7, with TRBD2 matching over 7 bases. CDR3 size: 15 residues. Per the germline V gene, CDR1 is LNHDA and CDR2 is SQIVND (reference sequence). The V gene end was trimmed by 0 bases and the J gene end by 0 bases; junction bases not matched to a gene: 2. The CDR3 DNA is TGTGCCAGTAGTATAGACGGGAGGACCTCCTACGAGCAGTACTTC. Translated: CASSIDGRTSYEQYF.

The chain recombines TRBV5-1 with TRBJ1-1; 7 nucleotides align to TRBD1. Germline loops: CDR1 SGHRS, CDR2 YFSETQ. The CDR3 consists of 15 residues. V was clipped by 0 bases and J by 0 bases; unmatched bases: 2. The CDR3 here is CASSLGGQLNTEAFF. For the CDR3, the DNA is TGCGCCAGCAGCTTGGGGGGACAGCTGAACACTGAAGCTTTCTTT.

This clone appeared once. The rearrangement uses TRBV7-8 and TRBJ2-7, with TRBD1 matching 9 bases. Germline V lookup: CDR1 SGHVS, CDR2 FQNEAQ. The CDR3 spans 15 residues. Trimming cost V 8 bases and J 0 bases; bases outside gene matches: 8. The CDR3 reads CASRGSDRGSYEQYF. The CDR3 DNA reads TGTGCCAGCCGGGGCTCGGACAGGGGCTCCTACGAGCAGTACTTC.

Concerning this clone: The same CDR3 can be traced to other DNA sequences in this sample. The rearrangement links TRBV6-1 to TRBJ1-2, with 7 bases matching TRBD1. Germline CDR1 MNHNS, CDR2 SASEGT. The V segment lost 2 bases and the J segment 3 bases; nucleotides outside the gene matches: 0. The CDR3 spans 13 residues. CDR3 sequence reads: CASSETGDYGYTF. Here the CDR3 DNA reads TGTGCCAGCAGTGAAACAGGGGACTATGGCTACACCTTC.

The CDR3 coding sequence is TGTGCCAGCAGTTACGTTAGGGGGCAAGGCACTGAAGCTTTCTTT. Amino acids: CASSYVRGQGTEAFF. This chain connects TRBV6-6 to TRBJ1-1, with 7 positions matching TRBD1. Trimming took 2 bases from V and 4 from J; bases not matched to a gene: 7. CDR3 size: 15 residues. Germline assignment: CDR1 MNHNY and CDR2 SVGAGI (reference sequence).

The genes are TRBV19 and TRBJ2-2; D is possibly TRBD1 or TRBD2 (5 bases each). Trimming left V 4 bases short and J 5 bases short, with 11 bases between. The CDR3 totals 14 residues. Per the germline V gene, CDR1 is LNHDA and CDR2 is SQIVND (reference sequence). The CDR3 DNA sequence: TGTGCCAGTAGTACTGGGACGGAGACCGGGGAGCTGTTTTTT. Translation: CASSTGTETGELFF.

This clone was picked up one time. The chain combines TRBV6-5 with TRBJ2-1; the D call may be TRBD1 or TRBD2 (5 bases each). The CDR3 consists of 15 residues. CDR1 MNHEY and CDR2 SVGAGI come from the germline V gene. The V end was cut by 5 bases, the J end by 6 bases, with 17 bases between. CDR3 region: CASSPRPRDLNEQFF. Here the CDR3 DNA reads TGTGCCAGCAGTCCTAGACCGAGGGACCTCAATGAGCAGTTCTTC.

J is TRBJ1-2 and V is TRBV6-1, with 8 bases lining up with TRBD1. The V segment lost 3 bases and the J segment 4 bases; nucleotides outside the gene matches: 1. This CDR3 has 13 residues. The germline V gene encodes CDR1 MNHNS and CDR2 SASEGT. The CDR3 loop is CASSDDRGYGYTF. DNA of the CDR3: TGTGCCAGCAGTGACGACAGGGGCTATGGCTACACCTTC.

This clone showed up just a few times. V usage is TRBV10-3 and J usage is TRBJ1-5; maybe TRBD1 (5 bases). The CDR3 spans 15 residues. The V gene's germline CDR1 is ENHRY and CDR2 SYGVKD. Trimming took 0 bases from V and 4 from J, leaving 10 bases between them. CDR3 loop: CAISESKQENQPQHF. CDR3 sequence (DNA): TGTGCCATCAGTGAGTCGAAACAGGAGAATCAGCCCCAGCATTTT.

The chain couples TRBV9 to TRBJ2-1; 10 bases line up with TRBD2. Germline V gene sequence: CDR1 SGDLS, CDR2 YYNGEE. The CDR3 runs to 16 residues. With V trimmed by 0 bases and J by 8 bases, 8 bases remained unmatched. Here the CDR3 reads CASSVGGSGRFDEQFF. CDR3 bases: TGTGCCAGCAGCGTAGGGGGTAGCGGGAGGTTCGATGAGCAGTTCTTC.

This sequence joins TRBV18 and TRBJ1-4; 10 nucleotides match TRBD1. Trimming took 0 bases from V and 2 from J; bases not matched to a gene: 6. Per germline, CDR1 KGHSH and CDR2 LQKENI. The CDR3 sequence is 18 residues long. In DNA form, the CDR3 reads TGTGCCAGCTCACCACCAGGGACAGGGGACCTCACTAATGAAAAACTGTTTTTT. Encoded protein: CASSPPGTGDLTNEKLFF.

The J gene is TRBJ1-5, the V gene TRBV30; D gene unclear. The CDR3 contains 12 residues. Germline CDR1 reads GTSNPN; CDR2 reads SVGIG (reference sequence). Trimming pared 5 bases from V and 2 bases from J, leaving 7 bases between. The CDR3 nucleotides read TGTGCCTGGGGCAGTGGCAATCAGCCCCAGCATTTT. This gives the protein CAWGSGNQPQHF. The whole variable domain, remainder taken from reference TRBV30 and TRBJ1-5, is SQTIHQWPATLVQPVGSPLSLECTVEGTSNPNLYWYRQAAGRGLQLLFYSVGIGQISSEVPQNLSASRPQDRQFILSSKKLLLSDSGFYLCAWGSGNQPQHFGDGTRLSIL.

The V gene is TRBV5-6, the J gene TRBJ1-4; tentatively, D is TRBD1 (5 bases). The CDR3 consists of 14 residues. CDR1 and CDR2 (germline): SGHDT, YYEEEE. V lost 3 bases and J 4 bases, leaving 10 bases between the germline ends. The CDR3 DNA is TGTGCCAGCAGCTCCCAGGGCCTTAATGAAAAACTGTTTTTT. This codes for CASSSQGLNEKLFF.

The V call is TRBV4-1, the J call TRBJ2-5; 9 nucleotides match TRBD1. Trimming removed 3 bases from V and 5 bases from J; junction bases left unmatched: 13. This CDR3 has 17 residues. Germline CDR1 and CDR2: MGHRA and YSYEKL. The CDR3 here is CASSQVTGTGYQETQYF. As DNA, the CDR3 is TGCGCCAGCAGCCAGGTGACCGGGACAGGGTATCAGGAGACCCAGTACTTC.